This T cell receptor (beta chain) was recorded in a study of cytomegalovirus exposure and HLA in healthy donors. The table lists this clone with a few counts. Its target is not known. The same CDR3 arises from other DNA sequences in this sample as well. The ends lost 4 bases at V and 4 bases at J; junction bases unmatched: 5. Germline CDR1 SGHVS, CDR2 FNYEAQ. The CDR3 is made up of 14 amino acids. Primers: 60 Vbeta forward and 13 Jbeta reverse. TCRdb's table, derived via immunoSEQ multiplex PCR, lists solely in-frame clones and lacks some. The data contain some 180,000 clones, around 75% of them singletons. Study-wide findings and caveats: Indistinguishable V segments such as TRBV6-2 and TRBV6-3 were excluded. Differences between HLA loci emerged in a later analysis of TCR association rates, with DRB1 most and HLA-C fewest. Researchers counted around 180 TCR beta chains as cytomegalovirus-associated.

The chain links TRBV7-6 to TRBJ2-5; 8 bases match TRBD1. The receptor was isolated from a female donor in good health and CMV-seronegative. Sequenced: PBMCs. The CDR3 loop reads CASSSGQGLETQYF. DNA of the CDR3: TGTGCCAGCAGCTCCGGACAGGGCCTAGAGACCCAGTACTTC.